This TCR beta chain was recovered during a study of blood T cells in healthy people across ages. This clonotype appeared a single time. What it recognizes is unknown. General observations from the study: Expanded clonotype changes were possibly confounded by unknown donor CMV status.

Trimming took 7 bases from V and 7 from J; bases not matched to a gene: 11. Germline CDR1 SGHKS, CDR2 YYEKEE (reference sequence). The CDR3 spans 14 residues. With a J-beta primer mix and a sample-barcoded 5' primer, a second PCR ran 7 to 11 cycles. From the 5' RACE reads, TCRdb called clonotypes with MiXCR, one entry per CDR3 protein. The sample carries more than 1.4 million distinct CDR3 sequences, roughly 40% recorded once. The authors drew 7.5 to 10 milliliters of peripheral blood from each donor. Sequencing was carried out using blood. The chain is built from TRBV5-5 and TRBJ2-1; 7 bases map to TRBD2. This TCR derives from a woman in her late teens or twenties in good health. The DNA of the CDR3 is TGTGCCAGCGTTGGGGGGAGGGCGGGGAATGAGCAGTTCTTC. The encoded protein is CASVGGRAGNEQFF.